This T cell receptor beta chain was identified during a study of long-term antiretroviral therapy in people with HIV. Study outcomes and limitations: Repertoires in HIV (unlike those of controls) had narrower CDR3 length ranges.

The V gene lost 4 bases and the J gene lost 0 bases, with 13 bases spanning the gap. The CDR3 has 15 residues. The germline V gene encodes CDR1 PRHDT and CDR2 FYEKMQ (reference sequence). Remarks on this clone: Its antigen is unknown.

Without exception, participants with HIV were treated in the United States. The libraries were made with immunoSEQ v3.0 at survey level. It was roughly 40,000-55,000 T-cell genomes per sample that sequencing targeted. Clones were sequenced by immunoSEQ multiplex PCR, and TCRdb holds only the in-frame ones, with some missing. This sample carries about 33,000 clones, about 96% of them seen once, and the ten largest clones take 2% to 3%. This chain links TRBV13 with TRBJ2-7; D is perhaps TRBD2 (6 bases). The material sequenced was unsorted PBMCs, taken approximately 6.6 years after starting antiretroviral therapy. The TCR sequence derives from a man aged 30 to 39 with HIV. The DNA for the CDR3 is TGTGCCAGCAGCTCGGGGGACTCTCGCTCCTACGAGCAGTACTTC. Translation: CASSSGDSRSYEQYF.